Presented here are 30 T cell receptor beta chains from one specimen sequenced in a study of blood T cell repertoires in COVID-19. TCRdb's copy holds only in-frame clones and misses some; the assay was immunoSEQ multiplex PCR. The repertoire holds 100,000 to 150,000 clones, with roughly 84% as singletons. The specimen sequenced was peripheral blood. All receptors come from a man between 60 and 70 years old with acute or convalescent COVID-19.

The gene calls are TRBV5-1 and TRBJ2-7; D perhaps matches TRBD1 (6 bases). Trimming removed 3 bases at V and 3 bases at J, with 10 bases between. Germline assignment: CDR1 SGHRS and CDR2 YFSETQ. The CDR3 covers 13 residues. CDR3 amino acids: CASSSEGGYEQYF. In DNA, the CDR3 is TGCGCCAGCAGCTCTGAAGGGGGCTACGAGCAGTACTTC.

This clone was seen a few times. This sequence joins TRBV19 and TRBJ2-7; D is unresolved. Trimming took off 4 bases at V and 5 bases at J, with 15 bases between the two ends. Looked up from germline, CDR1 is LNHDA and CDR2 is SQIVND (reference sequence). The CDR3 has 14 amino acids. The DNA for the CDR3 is TGTGCCAGTAGTAGAGCAATACCTATGGACGAGCAGTACTTC. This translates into CASSRAIPMDEQYF.

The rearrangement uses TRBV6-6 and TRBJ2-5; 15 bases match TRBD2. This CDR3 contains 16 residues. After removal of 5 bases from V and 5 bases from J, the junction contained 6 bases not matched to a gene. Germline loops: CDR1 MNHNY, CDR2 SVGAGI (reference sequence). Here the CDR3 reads CASSKRTSGRVETQYF. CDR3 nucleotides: TGTGCCAGCAGTAAGCGGACTAGCGGGAGGGTCGAGACCCAGTACTTC.

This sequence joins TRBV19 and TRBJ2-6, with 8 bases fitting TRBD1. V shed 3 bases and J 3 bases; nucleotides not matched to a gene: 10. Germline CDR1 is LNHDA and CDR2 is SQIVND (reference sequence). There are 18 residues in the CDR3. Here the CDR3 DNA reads TGTGCCAGTAGTATTCAACCGGGACAGGCTATTGGGGCCAACGTCCTGACTTTC. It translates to CASSIQPGQAIGANVLTF. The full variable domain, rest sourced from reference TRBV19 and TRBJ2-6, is DGGITQSPKYLFRKEGQNVTLSCEQNLNHDAMYWYRQDPGQGLRLIYYSQIVNDFQKGDIAEGYSVSREKKESFPLTVTSAQKNPTAFYLCASSIQPGQAIGANVLTFGAGSRLTVL.

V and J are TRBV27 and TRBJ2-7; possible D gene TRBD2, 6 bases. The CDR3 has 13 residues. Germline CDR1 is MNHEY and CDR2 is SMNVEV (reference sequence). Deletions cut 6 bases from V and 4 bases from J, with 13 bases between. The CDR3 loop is CASSSAGRYEQYF. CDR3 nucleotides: TGTGCCAGCAGCTCAGCGGGTCGGTACGAGCAGTACTTC.

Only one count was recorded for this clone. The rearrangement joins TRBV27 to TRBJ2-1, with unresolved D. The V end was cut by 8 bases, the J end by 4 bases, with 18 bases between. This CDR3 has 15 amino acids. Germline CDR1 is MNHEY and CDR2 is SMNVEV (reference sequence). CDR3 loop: CASLPVPTTYNEQFF. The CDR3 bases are TGTGCCAGCCTCCCGGTCCCTACTACTTACAATGAGCAGTTCTTC.

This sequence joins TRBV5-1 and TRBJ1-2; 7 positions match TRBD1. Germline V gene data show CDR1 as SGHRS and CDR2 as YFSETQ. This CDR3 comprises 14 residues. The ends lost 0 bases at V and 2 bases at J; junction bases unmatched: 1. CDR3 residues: CASSLVGQNYGYTF. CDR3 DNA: TGCGCCAGCAGCTTGGTGGGACAGAACTATGGCTACACCTTC.

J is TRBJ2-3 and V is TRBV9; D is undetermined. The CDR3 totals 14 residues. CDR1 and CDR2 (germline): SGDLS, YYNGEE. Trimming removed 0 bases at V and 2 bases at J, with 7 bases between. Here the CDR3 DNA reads TGTGCCAGCAGCGTAGGGCAAGACACAGATACGCAGTATTTT. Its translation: CASSVGQDTDTQYF.

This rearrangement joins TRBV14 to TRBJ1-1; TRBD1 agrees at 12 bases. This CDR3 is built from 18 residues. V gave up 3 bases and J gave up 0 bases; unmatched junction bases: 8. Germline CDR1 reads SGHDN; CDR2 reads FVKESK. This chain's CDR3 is CASSHHRDRGPLNTEAFF. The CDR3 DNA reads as TGTGCCAGCAGCCATCACCGGGACAGGGGGCCCTTGAACACTGAAGCTTTCTTT. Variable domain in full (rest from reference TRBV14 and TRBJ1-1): EAGVTQFPSHSVIEKGQTVTLRCDPISGHDNLYWYRRVMGKEIKFLLHFVKESKQDESGMPNNRFLAERTGGTYSTLKVQPAELEDSGVYFCASSHHRDRGPLNTEAFFGQGTRLTVV.

The CDR3 protein is CASSIGQGSPLHF. CDR3 coding DNA: TGCGCCAGCAGCATCGGACAGGGGTCCCCCCTCCACTTT. This rearrangement joins TRBV5-1 to TRBJ1-6; 9 nucleotides agree with TRBD1. CDR1 is SGHRS, CDR2 YFSETQ, per germline. V gave up 4 bases and J gave up 13 bases; unmatched junction bases: 6. The length of the CDR3 is 13 residues.

The CDR3 DNA is TGTGCCAGCAGTTACTCGATCTCGGGGGAAAACAATGAGCAGTTCTTC. Protein sequence: CASSYSISGENNEQFF. V usage is TRBV6-5 and J usage is TRBJ2-1; tentatively, D is TRBD2 (6 bases). Germline V gene data show CDR1 as MNHEY and CDR2 as SVGAGI. V was shortened by 0 bases and J by 5 bases, with 14 bases between the two germline ends. This CDR3 has 16 amino acids.

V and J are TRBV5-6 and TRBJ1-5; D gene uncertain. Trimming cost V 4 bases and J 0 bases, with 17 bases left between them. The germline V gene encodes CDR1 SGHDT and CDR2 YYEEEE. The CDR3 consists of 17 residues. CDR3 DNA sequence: TGTGCCAGCAGCACCCGGCGGTTCCTTGATAGCAATCAGCCCCAGCATTTT. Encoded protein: CASSTRRFLDSNQPQHF.

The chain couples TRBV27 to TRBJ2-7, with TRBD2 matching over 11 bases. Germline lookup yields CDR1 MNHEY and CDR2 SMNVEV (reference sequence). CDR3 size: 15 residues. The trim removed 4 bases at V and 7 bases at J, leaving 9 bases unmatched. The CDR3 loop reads CASSSILAGGREQYF. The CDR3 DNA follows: TGTGCCAGCAGTTCAATCCTAGCGGGGGGCCGGGAGCAGTACTTC.

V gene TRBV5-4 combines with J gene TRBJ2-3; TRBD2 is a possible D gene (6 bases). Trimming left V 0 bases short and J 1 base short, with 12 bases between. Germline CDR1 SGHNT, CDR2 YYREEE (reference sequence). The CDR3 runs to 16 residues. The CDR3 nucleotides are TGTGCCAGCAGCTTGGGTAGCGGTATCCGCACAGATACGCAGTATTTT. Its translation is CASSLGSGIRTDTQYF.

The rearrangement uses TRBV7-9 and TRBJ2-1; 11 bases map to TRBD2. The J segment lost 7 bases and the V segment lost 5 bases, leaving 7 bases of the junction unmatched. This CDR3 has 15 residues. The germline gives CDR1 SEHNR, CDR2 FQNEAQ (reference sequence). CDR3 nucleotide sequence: TGTGCCAGCAGCCTGACGGGACTAGCGGTTAATGAGCAGTTCTTC. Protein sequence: CASSLTGLAVNEQFF.

Here the CDR3 DNA reads TGTGCCAGCAGTCCACGGAAAGGGGGCATTGGCTCTGGAAACACCATATATTTT. Its protein product is CASSPRKGGIGSGNTIYF. The chain is built from TRBV27 and TRBJ1-3, with 7 bases that match TRBD1. Germline assignment: CDR1 MNHEY and CDR2 SMNVEV (reference sequence). The CDR3 runs to 18 residues. The V segment lost 5 bases and the J segment 0 bases; nucleotides outside the gene matches: 13.

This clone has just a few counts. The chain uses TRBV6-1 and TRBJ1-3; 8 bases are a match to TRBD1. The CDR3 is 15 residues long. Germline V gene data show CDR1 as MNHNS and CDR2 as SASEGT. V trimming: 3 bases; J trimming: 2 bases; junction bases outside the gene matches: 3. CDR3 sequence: CASSDLDRAGNTIYF. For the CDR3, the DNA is TGTGCCAGCAGTGACCTGGACAGGGCTGGAAACACCATATATTTT.

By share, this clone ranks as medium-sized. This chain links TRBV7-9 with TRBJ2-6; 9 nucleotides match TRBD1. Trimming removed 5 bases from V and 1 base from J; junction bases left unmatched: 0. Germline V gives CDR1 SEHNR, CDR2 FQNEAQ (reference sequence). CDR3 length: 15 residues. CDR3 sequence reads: CASSDRGSGANVLTF. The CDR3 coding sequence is TGTGCCAGCAGCGACAGGGGGTCTGGGGCCAACGTCCTGACTTTC. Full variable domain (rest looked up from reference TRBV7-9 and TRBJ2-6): DTGVSQNPRHKITKRGQNVTFRCDPISEHNRLYWYRQTLGQGPEFLTYFQNEAQLEKSRLLSDRFSAERPKGSFSTLEIQRTEQGDSAMYLCASSDRGSGANVLTFGAGSRLTVL.

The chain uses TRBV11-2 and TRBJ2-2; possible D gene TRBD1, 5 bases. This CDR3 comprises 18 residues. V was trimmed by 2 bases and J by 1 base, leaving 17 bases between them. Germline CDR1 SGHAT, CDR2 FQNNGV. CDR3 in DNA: TGTGCCAGCAGCTTACACGCCTGGGGCGCACTGAACACCGGGGAGCTGTTTTTT. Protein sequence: CASSLHAWGALNTGELFF. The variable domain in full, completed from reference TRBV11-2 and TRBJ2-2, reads EAGVAQSPRYKIIEKRQSVAFWCNPISGHATLYWYQQILGQGPKLLIQFQNNGVVDDSQLPKDRFSAERLKGVDSTLKIQPAKLEDSAVYLCASSLHAWGALNTGELFFGEGSRLTVL.

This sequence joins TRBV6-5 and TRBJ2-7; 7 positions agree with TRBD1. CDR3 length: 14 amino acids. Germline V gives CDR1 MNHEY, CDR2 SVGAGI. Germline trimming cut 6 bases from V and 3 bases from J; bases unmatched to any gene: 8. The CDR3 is CASSRQGQGYEQYF. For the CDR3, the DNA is TGTGCCAGCAGCCGACAGGGACAAGGCTACGAGCAGTACTTC.

The CDR3: CASLEAAGNSPLHF. CDR3 sequence (DNA): TGCGCCAGTTTAGAGGCAGCGGGTAATTCACCCCTCCACTTT. This chain connects TRBV10-2 to TRBJ1-6; D is undetermined. Germline CDR1 is WSHSY and CDR2 is SAAADI. The CDR3 is 14 amino acids. Trimming stripped 9 bases from V and 6 bases from J, with 15 bases between.

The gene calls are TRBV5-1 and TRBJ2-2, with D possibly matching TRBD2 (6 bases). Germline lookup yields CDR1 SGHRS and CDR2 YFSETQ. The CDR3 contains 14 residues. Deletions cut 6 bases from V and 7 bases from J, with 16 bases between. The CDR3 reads CASTRTGRIGELFF. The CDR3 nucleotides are TGCGCCAGCACCCGGACCGGGAGAATCGGGGAGCTGTTTTTT.

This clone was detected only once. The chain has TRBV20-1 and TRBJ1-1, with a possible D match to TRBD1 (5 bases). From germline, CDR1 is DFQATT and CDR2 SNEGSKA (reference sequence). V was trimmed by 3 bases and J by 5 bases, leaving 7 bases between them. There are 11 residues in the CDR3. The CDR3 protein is CSARGGTEAFF. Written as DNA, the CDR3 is TGCAGTGCTAGGGGGGGAACTGAAGCTTTCTTT.

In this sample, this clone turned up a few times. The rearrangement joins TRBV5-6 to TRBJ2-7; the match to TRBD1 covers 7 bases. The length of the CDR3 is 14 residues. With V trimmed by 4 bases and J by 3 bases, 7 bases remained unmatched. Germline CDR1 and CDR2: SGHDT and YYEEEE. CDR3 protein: CASSGDRVSYEQYF. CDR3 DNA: TGTGCCAGCAGCGGGGACAGAGTCAGCTACGAGCAGTACTTC.

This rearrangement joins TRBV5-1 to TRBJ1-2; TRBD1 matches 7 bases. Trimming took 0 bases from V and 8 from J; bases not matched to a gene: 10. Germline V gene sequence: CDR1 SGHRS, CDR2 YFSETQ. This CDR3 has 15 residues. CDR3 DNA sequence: TGCGCCAGCAGCTTGGAGGGCTCGCAGGGACAGGGCTACACCTTC. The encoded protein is CASSLEGSQGQGYTF.

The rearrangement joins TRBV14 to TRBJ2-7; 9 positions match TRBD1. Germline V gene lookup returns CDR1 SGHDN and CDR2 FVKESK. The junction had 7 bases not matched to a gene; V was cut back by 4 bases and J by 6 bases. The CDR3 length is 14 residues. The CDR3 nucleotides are TGTGCCAGCAGCCCGGGACAGGGAACACCCGAGCAGTACTTC. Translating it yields CASSPGQGTPEQYF.

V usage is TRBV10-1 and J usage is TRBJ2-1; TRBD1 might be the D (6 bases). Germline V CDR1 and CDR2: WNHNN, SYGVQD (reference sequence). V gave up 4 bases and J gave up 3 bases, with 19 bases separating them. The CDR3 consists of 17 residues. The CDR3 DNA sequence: TGCGCCAGCAGTGGAACCCAAACCCTAGGGGGCTACAATGAGCAGTTCTTC. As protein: CASSGTQTLGGYNEQFF.

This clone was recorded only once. The CDR3 here is CASSIDSLAGVGGYNEQFF. Here the CDR3 DNA reads TGTGCCAGTAGTATAGATAGTCTAGCGGGAGTCGGGGGTTACAATGAGCAGTTCTTC. The chain recombines TRBV19 with TRBJ2-1; 10 bases map to TRBD2. The CDR3 contains 19 residues. V lost 0 bases and J lost 4; bases outside the gene matches: 12. In germline, CDR1 is LNHDA, CDR2 SQIVND (reference sequence).

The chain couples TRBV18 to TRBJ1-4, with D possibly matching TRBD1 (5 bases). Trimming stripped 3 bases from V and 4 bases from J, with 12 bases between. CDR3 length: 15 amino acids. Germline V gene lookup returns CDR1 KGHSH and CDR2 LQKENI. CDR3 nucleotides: TGTGCCAGCTCACCTCAGGGAGGAATTAATGAAAAACTGTTTTTT. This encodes CASSPQGGINEKLFF.

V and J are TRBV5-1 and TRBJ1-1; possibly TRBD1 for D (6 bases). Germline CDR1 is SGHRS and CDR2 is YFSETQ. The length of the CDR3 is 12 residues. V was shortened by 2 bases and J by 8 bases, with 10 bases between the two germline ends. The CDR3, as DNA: TGCGCCAGCAGCTTTGGACAGACCGAAGCTTTCTTT. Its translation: CASSFGQTEAFF.